This TCR beta chain was profiled in a study of shared clonotypes between healthy human individuals. Study-level background: Used for every donor were three CD4 naive, three CD4 memory, two CD8 naive and one CD8 memory plate.

The CDR3 consists of 15 residues. The V end was cut by 2 bases, the J end by 2 bases, with 13 bases between. Germline V gives CDR1 MNHGY, CDR2 SAAAGT. Generated by immunoSEQ multiplex PCR, the TCRdb table keeps only in-frame clones and is missing some. This table holds more than 2,000,000 clones, 90% to 95% found once. Comments on this clone: Antigen: not known.

The investigators split CD4+ cells into a CD45RA+ naive subset and a CD45RA-negative memory subset. Study observations and caveats: Some clonotypes were shared by all four sorted-subset donors, while others were not shared. The non-shared ones had lower generation probabilities than the shared ones. A small donor pool kept down the genetic and exposure-history diversity that was represented.

Sequenced input: naive CD4+ T cells sorted from blood. Subset meaning: CD45RA+ positively selected. This chain connects TRBV6-8 to TRBJ2-7; no firm D call. The source is a man aged 18 to 35 in good health. The chain's CDR3 is CASSYTKDLAYEQYF. In DNA, the CDR3 is TGTGCCAGCAGTTACACAAAGGATTTGGCCTACGAGCAGTACTTC.